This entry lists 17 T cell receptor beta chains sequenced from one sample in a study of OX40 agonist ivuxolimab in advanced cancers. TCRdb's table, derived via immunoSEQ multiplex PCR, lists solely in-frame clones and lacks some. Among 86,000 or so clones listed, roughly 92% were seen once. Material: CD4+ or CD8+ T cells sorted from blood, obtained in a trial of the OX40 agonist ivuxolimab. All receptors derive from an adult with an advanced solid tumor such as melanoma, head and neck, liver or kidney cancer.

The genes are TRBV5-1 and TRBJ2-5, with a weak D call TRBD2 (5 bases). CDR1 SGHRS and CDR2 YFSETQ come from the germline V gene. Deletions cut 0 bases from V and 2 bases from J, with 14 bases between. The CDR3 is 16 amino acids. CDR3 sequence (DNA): TGCGCCAGCAGCTTGGACGCGGCGGGTGATCAAGAGACCCAGTACTTC. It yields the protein CASSLDAAGDQETQYF.

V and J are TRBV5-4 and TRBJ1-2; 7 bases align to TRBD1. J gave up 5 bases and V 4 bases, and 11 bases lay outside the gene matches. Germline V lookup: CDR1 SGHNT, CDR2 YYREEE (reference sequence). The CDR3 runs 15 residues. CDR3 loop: CASSTDREGYYGYTF. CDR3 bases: TGTGCCAGCAGCACCGACAGGGAAGGCTATTATGGCTACACCTTC.

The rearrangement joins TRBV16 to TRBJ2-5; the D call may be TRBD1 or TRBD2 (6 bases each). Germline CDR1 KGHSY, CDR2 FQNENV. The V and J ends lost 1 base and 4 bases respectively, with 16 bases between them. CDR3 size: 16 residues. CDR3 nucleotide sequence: TGTGCCAGCAGCCAATGGAGTAGCGGAGGGGGAGAGACCCAGTACTTC. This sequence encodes CASSQWSSGGGETQYF.

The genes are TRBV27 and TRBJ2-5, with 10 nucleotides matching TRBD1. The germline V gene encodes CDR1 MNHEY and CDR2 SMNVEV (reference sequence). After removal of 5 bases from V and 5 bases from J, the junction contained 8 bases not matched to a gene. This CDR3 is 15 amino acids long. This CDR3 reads CASSPDRGREETQYF. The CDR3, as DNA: TGTGCCAGCAGTCCCGACAGGGGGCGGGAGGAGACCCAGTACTTC.

CDR3 in DNA: TGTGCCAGCAGTTCCACTCGAGAGACCCAGTACTTC. Translating gives CASSSTRETQYF. The chain couples TRBV6-5 to TRBJ2-5, with D unresolved. V was trimmed by 4 bases and J by 4 bases, leaving 7 bases between them. The CDR3 consists of 12 residues. Germline-derived CDR1 and CDR2 are MNHEY and SVGAGI.

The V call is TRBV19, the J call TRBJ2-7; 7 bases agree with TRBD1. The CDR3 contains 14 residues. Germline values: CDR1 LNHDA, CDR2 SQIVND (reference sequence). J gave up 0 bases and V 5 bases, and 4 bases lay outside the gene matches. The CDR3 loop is CASSRDRLSYEQYF. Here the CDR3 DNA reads TGTGCCAGTAGTCGGGACAGACTCTCCTACGAGCAGTACTTC. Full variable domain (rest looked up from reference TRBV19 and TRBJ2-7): DGGITQSPKYLFRKEGQNVTLSCEQNLNHDAMYWYRQDPGQGLRLIYYSQIVNDFQKGDIAEGYSVSREKKESFPLTVTSAQKNPTAFYLCASSRDRLSYEQYFGPGTRLTVT.

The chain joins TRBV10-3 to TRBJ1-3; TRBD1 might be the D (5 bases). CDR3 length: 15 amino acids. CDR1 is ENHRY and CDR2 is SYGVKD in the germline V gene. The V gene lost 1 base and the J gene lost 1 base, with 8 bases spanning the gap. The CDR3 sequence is CAISEWGRSGNTIYF. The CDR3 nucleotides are TGTGCCATCAGTGAGTGGGGCAGGTCTGGAAACACCATATATTTT.

The CDR3 DNA reads as TGTGCCAGCAGTGAAGGAGGGATCCAGCCCCAGCATTTT. This gives the protein CASSEGGIQPQHF. V is TRBV2 and J is TRBJ1-5, with unresolved D. V was cut by 1 base and J by 7 bases, with 8 bases left in between. The CDR3 has 13 residues. Germline values: CDR1 SNHLY, CDR2 FYNNEI.

The CDR3 nucleotides read TGCGCCAGCAGCTTGGGACTAGCGGGGAATTACGAGCAGTACTTC. It translates to CASSLGLAGNYEQYF. The V call is TRBV5-1, the J call TRBJ2-7, with 11 bases aligning to TRBD2. J gave up 4 bases and V 0 bases, and 3 bases lay outside the gene matches. The CDR3 loop spans 15 amino acids. CDR1 is SGHRS, CDR2 YFSETQ, per germline.

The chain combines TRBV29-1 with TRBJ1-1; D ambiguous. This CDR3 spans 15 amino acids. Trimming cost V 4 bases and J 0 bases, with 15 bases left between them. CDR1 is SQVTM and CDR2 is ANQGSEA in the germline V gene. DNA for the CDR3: TGCAGCGTTGGATCTGGCTGGGGAATGAACACTGAAGCTTTCTTT. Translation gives CSVGSGWGMNTEAFF.

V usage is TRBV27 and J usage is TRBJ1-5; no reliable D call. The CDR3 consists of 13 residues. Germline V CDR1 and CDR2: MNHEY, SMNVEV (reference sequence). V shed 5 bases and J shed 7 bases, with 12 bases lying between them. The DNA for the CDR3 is TGTGCCAGCAGTGCCTTCCCTGCGCAGCCCCAGCATTTT. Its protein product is CASSAFPAQPQHF.

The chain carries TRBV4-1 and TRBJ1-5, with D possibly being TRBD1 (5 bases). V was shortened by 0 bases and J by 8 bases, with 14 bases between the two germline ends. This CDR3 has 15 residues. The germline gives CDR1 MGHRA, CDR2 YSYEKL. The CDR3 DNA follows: TGCGCCAGCAGCCAAGATATGAAGGGGAGAGAGCCCCAGCATTTT. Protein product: CASSQDMKGREPQHF.

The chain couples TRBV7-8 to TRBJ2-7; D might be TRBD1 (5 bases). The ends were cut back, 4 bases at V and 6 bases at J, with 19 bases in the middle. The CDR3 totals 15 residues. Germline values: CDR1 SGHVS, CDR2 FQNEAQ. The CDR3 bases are TGTGCCAGCAGCTCCCCCGCAGGGTCGCCCTTCGAGCAGTACTTC. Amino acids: CASSSPAGSPFEQYF.

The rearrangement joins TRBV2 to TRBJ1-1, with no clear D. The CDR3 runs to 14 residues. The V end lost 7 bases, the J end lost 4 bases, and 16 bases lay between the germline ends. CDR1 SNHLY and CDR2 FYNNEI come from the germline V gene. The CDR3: CASKPGLEGTEAFF. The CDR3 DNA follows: TGTGCCAGCAAACCCGGTTTGGAGGGCACTGAAGCTTTCTTT.

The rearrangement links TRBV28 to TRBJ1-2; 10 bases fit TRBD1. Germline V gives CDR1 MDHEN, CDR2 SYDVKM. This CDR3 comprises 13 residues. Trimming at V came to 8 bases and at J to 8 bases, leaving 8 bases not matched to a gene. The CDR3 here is CASRTGGEPGYTF. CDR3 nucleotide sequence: TGTGCCAGCCGGACAGGGGGAGAGCCCGGCTACACCTTC.

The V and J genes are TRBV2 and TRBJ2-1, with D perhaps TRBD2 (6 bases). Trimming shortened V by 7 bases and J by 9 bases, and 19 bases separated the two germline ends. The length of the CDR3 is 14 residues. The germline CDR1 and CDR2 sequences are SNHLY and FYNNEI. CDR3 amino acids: CASISDGRGSEQFF. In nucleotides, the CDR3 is TGTGCCAGCATAAGTGACGGTCGGGGGTCTGAGCAGTTCTTC.

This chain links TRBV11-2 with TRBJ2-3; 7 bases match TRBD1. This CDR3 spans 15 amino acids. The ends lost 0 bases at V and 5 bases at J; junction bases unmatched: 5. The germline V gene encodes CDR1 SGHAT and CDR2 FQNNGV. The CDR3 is CASSLDRGHGDTQYF. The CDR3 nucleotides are TGTGCCAGCAGCTTAGATAGGGGGCACGGAGATACGCAGTATTTT.